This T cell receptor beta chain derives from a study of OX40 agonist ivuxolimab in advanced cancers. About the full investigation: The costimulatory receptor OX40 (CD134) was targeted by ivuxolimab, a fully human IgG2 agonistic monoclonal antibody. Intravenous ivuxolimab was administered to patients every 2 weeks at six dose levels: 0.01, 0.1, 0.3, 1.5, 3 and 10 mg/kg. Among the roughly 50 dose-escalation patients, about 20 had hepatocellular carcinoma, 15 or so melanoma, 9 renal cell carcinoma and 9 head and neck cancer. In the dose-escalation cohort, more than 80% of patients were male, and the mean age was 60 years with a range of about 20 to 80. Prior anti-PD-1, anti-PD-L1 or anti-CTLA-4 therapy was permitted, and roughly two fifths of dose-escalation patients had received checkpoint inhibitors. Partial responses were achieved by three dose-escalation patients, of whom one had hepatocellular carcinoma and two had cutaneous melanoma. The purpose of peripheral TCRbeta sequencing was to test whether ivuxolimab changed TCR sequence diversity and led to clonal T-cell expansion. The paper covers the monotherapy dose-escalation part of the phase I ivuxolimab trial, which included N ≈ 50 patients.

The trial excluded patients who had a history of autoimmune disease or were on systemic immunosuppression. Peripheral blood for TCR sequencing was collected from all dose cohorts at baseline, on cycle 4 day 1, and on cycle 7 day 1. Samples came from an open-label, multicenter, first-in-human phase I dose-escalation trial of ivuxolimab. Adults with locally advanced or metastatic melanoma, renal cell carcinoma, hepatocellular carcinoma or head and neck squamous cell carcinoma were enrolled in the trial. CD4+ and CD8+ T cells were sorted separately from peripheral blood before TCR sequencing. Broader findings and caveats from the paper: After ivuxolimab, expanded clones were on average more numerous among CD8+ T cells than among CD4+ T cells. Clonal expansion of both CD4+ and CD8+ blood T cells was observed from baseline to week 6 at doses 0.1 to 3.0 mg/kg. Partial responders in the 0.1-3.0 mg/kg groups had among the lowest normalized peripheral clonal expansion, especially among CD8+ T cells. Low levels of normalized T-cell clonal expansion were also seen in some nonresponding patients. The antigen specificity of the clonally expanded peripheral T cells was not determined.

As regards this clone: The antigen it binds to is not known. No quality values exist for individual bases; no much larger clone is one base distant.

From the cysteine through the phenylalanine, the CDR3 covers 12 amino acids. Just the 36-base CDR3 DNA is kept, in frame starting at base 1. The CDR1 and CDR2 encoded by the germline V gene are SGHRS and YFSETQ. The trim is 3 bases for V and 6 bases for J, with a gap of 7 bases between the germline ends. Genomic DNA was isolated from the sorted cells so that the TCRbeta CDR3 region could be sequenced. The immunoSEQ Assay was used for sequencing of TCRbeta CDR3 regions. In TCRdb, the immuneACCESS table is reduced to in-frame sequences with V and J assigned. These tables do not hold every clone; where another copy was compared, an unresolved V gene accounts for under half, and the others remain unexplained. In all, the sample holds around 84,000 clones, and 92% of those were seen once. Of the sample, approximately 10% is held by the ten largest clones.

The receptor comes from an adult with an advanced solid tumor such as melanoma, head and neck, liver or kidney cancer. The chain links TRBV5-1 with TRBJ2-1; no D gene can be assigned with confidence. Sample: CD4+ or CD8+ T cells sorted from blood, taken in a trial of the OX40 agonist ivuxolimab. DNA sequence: TGCGCCAGCAGCTCGGAACCCAATGAGCAGTTCTTC. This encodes CASSSEPNEQFF.